The following is a TCR beta chain sequence with its context. The data originate from a study of T cell changes during pregnancy in multiple sclerosis. This CDR3 has 15 residues. Trimming pared 4 bases from V and 3 bases from J, leaving 14 bases between. Germline assignment: CDR1 SGHDN and CDR2 FVKESK. Libraries were prepared by immunoSEQ multiplex PCR; TCRdb keeps only in-frame clonotypes and omits some of them. Of roughly 41,000 clones listed, around 89% are singletons. The genes are TRBV14 and TRBJ2-3; TRBD1 is a possible D gene (6 bases). This TCR came from a female donor with multiple sclerosis, enrolled in a pregnancy study. Specimen: CD4+ T cells from peripheral blood mononuclear cells, collected in the first trimester of pregnancy. CDR3: CASSRTWTDTDTQYF. The CDR3 DNA reads as TGTGCCAGCAGCCGGACCTGGACAGATACAGATACGCAGTATTTT. The variable domain in full, completed from reference TRBV14 and TRBJ2-3, reads EAGVTQFPSHSVIEKGQTVTLRCDPISGHDNLYWYRRVMGKEIKFLLHFVKESKQDESGMPNNRFLAERTGGTYSTLKVQPAELEDSGVYFCASSRTWTDTDTQYFGPGTRLTVL.